Sequencing of this T cell receptor beta chain was carried out in a study of cytomegalovirus exposure and HLA in healthy donors. Notes on the study in general: A subsequent analysis found that TCR clusters from the first cohort also tended to co-occur in the approximately 110 validation repertoires, with 90% to 95% of cluster scores above 0. According to reports, the classifier identified cytomegalovirus status with high specificity and sensitivity. Usually a TCR sequence was rare, but some public TCRs were found in many donors.

CDR1 and CDR2 from the germline V gene are SGHNT and YENEEA. The CDR3 sequence is 13 residues long. Trimming cost V 5 bases and J 3 bases; bases outside gene matches: 4. Produced via immunoSEQ multiplex PCR; TCRdb's table is partial and in-frame only. The data contain some 250,000 clones, approximately 83% of them singletons. The donors were members of the validation cohort, which comprised 90 to 150 subjects and was separate from the first cohort of 666 subjects. On this clone itself: Its matching antigen is unknown.

The chain couples TRBV11-3 to TRBJ2-7; 7 positions match TRBD2. The clonotype comes from a woman aged 25 to 45 in good health and CMV-seropositive. Sample: PBMCs. The CDR3 sequence: CASSKTSSYEQYF. The CDR3 bases are TGTGCCAGCAGCAAGACTAGCAGCTACGAGCAGTACTTC.